A selection of T cell receptor beta chains follows, all from one sample in a study of T cell clusters in autoimmune cytopenias. TCRdb re-called the multiplex PCR reads and gives one entry per CDR3 protein, without DNA. The clone table shows some 3,000 distinct CDR3 sequences, with the ten largest holding approximately 25%. The sequenced material came from peripheral blood. The receptors here all came from a human donor with an autoimmune cytopenia or autoimmune hepatitis (not recorded which). Each CDR3 is given with its conserved first and last residue. Size is stated for part of the rows, as once, few or many counts, or as a class when the clone is expanded.

j_call: TRBJ2-7
clone_size: .
v_call: TRBV4-2
cdr3_aa: CASRPTGVGSSYEQYF

j_call: TRBJ2-7
clone_size: medium-sized
v_call: TRBV18
cdr3_aa: CASSPRDREGNEQYF

j_call: TRBJ2-3
clone_size: medium-sized
v_call: TRBV5-6
cdr3_aa: CASRPLAGGKDTQYF

j_call: TRBJ2-7
clone_size: medium-sized
v_call: TRBV7-6
cdr3_aa: CASSHGQGLVDGGYEQYF

j_call: TRBJ1-2
clone_size: medium-sized
v_call: TRBV30
cdr3_aa: CAWSALYGYTF

j_call: TRBJ2-1
clone_size: medium-sized
v_call: TRBV27
cdr3_aa: CASSSLPGQPYNEQFF

j_call: TRBJ2-2
clone_size: medium-sized
v_call: TRBV18
cdr3_aa: CASSPRTSGTTGELFF

j_call: TRBJ2-7
clone_size: medium-sized
v_call: TRBV30
cdr3_aa: CAWSVTGAGWQYF

j_call: TRBJ2-1
clone_size: .
v_call: TRBV28
cdr3_aa: CASSLSGGSEQFF

j_call: TRBJ1-1
clone_size: .
v_call: TRBV28
cdr3_aa: CASSFWGGNTEAFF

j_call: TRBJ1-1
clone_size: medium-sized
v_call: TRBV15
cdr3_aa: CATSREVGISHTEAFF

j_call: TRBJ2-7
clone_size: medium-sized
v_call: TRBV19
cdr3_aa: CASSLIGPGTGGVDEQYF

j_call: TRBJ1-5
clone_size: medium-sized
v_call: TRBV6-6
cdr3_aa: CASSLQGFDQPQHF

j_call: TRBJ2-7
clone_size: .
v_call: TRBV20-1
cdr3_aa: CSARGGSGSPEQYF

j_call: TRBJ2-1
clone_size: .
v_call: TRBV27
cdr3_aa: CASYGGTSGFNEQFF

j_call: TRBJ1-1
clone_size: .
v_call: TRBV5-1
cdr3_aa: CASSPSRGSVGTEAFF

j_call: TRBJ2-2
clone_size: medium-sized
v_call: TRBV18
cdr3_aa: CASSPVTGGNTGELFF

j_call: TRBJ2-7
clone_size: .
v_call: TRBV5-1
cdr3_aa: CASSLGGALEQYF

j_call: TRBJ2-3
clone_size: .
v_call: TRBV28
cdr3_aa: CASSLGQGGDTQYF

j_call: TRBJ1-5
clone_size: medium-sized
v_call: TRBV6-5
cdr3_aa: CASSSVQGVNQPQHF

j_call: TRBJ2-6
clone_size: medium-sized
v_call: TRBV5-1
cdr3_aa: CASSHTGANVLTF

j_call: TRBJ1-5
clone_size: medium-sized
v_call: TRBV6-1
cdr3_aa: CASSEFSGIRQPQHF